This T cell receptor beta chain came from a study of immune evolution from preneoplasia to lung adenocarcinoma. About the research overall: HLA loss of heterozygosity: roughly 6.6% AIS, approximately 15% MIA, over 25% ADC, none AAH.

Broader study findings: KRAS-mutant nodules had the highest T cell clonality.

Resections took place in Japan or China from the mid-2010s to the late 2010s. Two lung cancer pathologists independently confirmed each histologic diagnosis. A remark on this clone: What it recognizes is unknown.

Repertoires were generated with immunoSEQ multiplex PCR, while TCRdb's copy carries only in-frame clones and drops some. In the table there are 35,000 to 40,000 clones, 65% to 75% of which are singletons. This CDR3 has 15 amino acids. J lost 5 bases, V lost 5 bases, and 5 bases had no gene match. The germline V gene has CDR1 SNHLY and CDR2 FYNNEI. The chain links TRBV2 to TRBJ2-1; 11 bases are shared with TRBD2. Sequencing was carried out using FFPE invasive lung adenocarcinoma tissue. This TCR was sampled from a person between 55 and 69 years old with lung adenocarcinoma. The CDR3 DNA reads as TGTGCCAGCAGTAAGAGACTAGCGGGGAACAATGAGCAGTTCTTC. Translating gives CASSKRLAGNNEQFF.